This TCR beta chain emerged from a study of CD8+ T cells in alopecia areata. Looking at the study overall: Treated patients were given 5 to 10 mg oral tofacitinib twice daily.

Treatment here: oral pan-JAK inhibitor, 5-10 mg twice daily. It was from alopecia areata patients that lesional scalp punch biopsies and peripheral blood were collected. The germline V gene has CDR1 SNHLY and CDR2 FYNNEI. The CDR3 runs 15 residues. The V end lost 4 bases, the J end lost 1 base, and 10 bases lay between the germline ends. The sequencing template was cDNA reverse transcribed from extracted RNA. Assay: immunoSEQ multiplex PCR; the TCRdb copy retains only in-frame clones and omits some. The table has about 150,000 clones, around 50% seen once. The sample here was CD8+ T cells sorted from blood, taken at week 4, from a patient treated with tofacitinib. The sequence derives from a human donor with alopecia areata. The chain uses TRBV2 and TRBJ2-2; no clear D gene. As DNA, the CDR3 is TGTGCCAGCAGTGTGGGTACGTGGAACACCGGGGAGCTGTTTTTT. Translated, it gives CASSVGTWNTGELFF.